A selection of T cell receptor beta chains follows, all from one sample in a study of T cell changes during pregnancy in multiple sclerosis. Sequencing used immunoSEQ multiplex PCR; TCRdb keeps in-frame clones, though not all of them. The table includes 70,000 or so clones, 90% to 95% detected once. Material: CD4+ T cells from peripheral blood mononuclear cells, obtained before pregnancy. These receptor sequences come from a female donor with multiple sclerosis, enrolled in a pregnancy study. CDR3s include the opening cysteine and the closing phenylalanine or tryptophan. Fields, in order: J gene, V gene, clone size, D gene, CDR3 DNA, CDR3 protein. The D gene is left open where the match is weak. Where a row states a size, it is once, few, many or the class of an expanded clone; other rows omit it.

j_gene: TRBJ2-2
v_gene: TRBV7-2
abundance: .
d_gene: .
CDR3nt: TGTGCCAGCAGCTTAAACCCTAGCGGGGAGCTGTTTTTT
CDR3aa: CASSLNPSGELFF

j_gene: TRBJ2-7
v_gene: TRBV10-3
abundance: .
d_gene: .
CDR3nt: TGTGCCATCTACCTCCTGACAGAGATGTACGAGCAGTACTTC
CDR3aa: CAIYLLTEMYEQYF

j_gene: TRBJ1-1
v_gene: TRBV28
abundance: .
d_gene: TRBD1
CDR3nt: TGTGCCAGCAGGCGGGACAGAACAATAGTAGACGCTTTCTTT
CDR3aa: CASRRDRTIVDAFF

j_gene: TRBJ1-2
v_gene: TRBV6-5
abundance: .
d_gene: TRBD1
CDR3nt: TGTGCCAGCACCCTTGGGACAGGCTATGGCTACACCTTC
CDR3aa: CASTLGTGYGYTF

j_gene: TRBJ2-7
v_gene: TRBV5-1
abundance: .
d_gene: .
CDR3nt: TGCGCCAGCAGCTTGGGGAGGGAGCAGTACTTC
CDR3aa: CASSLGREQYF

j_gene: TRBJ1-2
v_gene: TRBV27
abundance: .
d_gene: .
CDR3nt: TGTGCCAGCAGCCCACGAGGAGGGGAAGTCTATGGCTACACCTTC
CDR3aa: CASSPRGGEVYGYTF

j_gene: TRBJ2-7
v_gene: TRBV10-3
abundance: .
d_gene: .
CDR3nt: TGTGCCATCAGTGATGAGGGCTTCAAGCAGTACTTC
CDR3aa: CAISDEGFKQYF

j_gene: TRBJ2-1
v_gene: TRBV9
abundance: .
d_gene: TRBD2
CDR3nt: TGTGCCAGCAGCGTAGGAGCGGGGAACTCCTACAATGAGCAGTTCTTC
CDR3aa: CASSVGAGNSYNEQFF

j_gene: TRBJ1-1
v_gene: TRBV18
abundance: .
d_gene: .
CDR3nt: TGTGCCAGCTCTCTAAAACGTGGGGGCGCTGAAGCTTTCTTT
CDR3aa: CASSLKRGGAEAFF

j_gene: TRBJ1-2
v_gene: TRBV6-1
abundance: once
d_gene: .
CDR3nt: TGTGCCAGCAGCCAACAGTTGGAGGGTGGCTACACCTTC
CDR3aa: CASSQQLEGGYTF

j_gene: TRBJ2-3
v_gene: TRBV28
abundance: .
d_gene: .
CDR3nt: TGTGCCAGCAGTTTTGGGGGCGCCTCAGATACGCAGTATTTT
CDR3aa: CASSFGGASDTQYF

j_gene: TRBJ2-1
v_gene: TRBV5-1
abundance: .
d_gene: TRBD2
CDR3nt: TGCGCCAGCAGCACTAGCGGAAGCTCCTACAATGAGCAGTTCTTC
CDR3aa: CASSTSGSSYNEQFF

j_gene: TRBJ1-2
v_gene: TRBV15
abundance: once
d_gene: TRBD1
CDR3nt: TGTGCCACCAGCGGAAACAGGGGGCAAGGCTATGGCTACACCTTC
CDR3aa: CATSGNRGQGYGYTF

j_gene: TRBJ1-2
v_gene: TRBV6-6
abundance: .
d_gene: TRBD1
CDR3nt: TGTGCCAGCCGAAATGGCGACAGGGATGATGGCTACACCTTC
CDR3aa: CASRNGDRDDGYTF

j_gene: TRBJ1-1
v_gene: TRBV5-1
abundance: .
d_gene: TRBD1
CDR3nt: TGCGCCAGCAGCTTCCGGACAGGGGAAGGCACTGAAGCTTTCTTT
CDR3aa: CASSFRTGEGTEAFF

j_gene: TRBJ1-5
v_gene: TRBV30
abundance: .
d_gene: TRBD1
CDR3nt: TGTGCCTGGAGTGGCGACAGGGTGCCTGGAGGCAGCAATCAGCCCCAGCATTTT
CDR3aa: CAWSGDRVPGGSNQPQHF

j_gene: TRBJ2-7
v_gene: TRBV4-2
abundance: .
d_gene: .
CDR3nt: TGTGCCAGCAGCCAAGGCACTAGATCCCTAGCCGGTTCCTACGAGCAGTACTTC
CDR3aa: CASSQGTRSLAGSYEQYF

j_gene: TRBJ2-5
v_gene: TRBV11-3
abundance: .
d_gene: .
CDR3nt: TGTGCCAGCAGCTTCGGCAGGGTCACGTCGTACCAAGAGACCCAGTACTTC
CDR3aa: CASSFGRVTSYQETQYF

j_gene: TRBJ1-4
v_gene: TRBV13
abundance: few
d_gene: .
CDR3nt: TGTGCCAGCAGTAATCGGGCGGGGGATGAAAAACTGTTTTTT
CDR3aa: CASSNRAGDEKLFF

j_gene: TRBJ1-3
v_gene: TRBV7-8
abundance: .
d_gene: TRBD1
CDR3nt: TGTGCCAGCAGCTTAGGGCAGGGGACAGCTGGAAACACCATATATTTT
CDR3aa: CASSLGQGTAGNTIYF

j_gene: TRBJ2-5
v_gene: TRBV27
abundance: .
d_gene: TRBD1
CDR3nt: TGTGCCAGCAGTTTACTAGGACAGGGTGGTCCAGAGACCCAGTACTTC
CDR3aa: CASSLLGQGGPETQYF

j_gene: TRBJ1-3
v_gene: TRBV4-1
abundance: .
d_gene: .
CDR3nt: TGCGCCAGCAGCCACAACCGGGAATCGGGCCTATCTGGAAACACCATATATTTT
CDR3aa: CASSHNRESGLSGNTIYF

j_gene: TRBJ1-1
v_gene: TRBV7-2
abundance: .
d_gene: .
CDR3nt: TGTGCCAGCAGCCCCCGGGTGAGGCTTGACACTGAAGCTTTCTTT
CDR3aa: CASSPRVRLDTEAFF

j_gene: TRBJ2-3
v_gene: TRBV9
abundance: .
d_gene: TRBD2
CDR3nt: TGTGCCAGCAGCTGGGGCGGGGGGACGTCAGATACGCAGTATTTT
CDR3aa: CASSWGGGTSDTQYF

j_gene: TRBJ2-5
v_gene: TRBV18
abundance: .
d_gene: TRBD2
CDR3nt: TGTGCCAGCTCACCTCAATCGCCACTAGCGGGGCAAGAGACCCAGTACTTC
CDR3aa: CASSPQSPLAGQETQYF

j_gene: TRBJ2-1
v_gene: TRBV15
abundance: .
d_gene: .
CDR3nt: TGTGCCACCAGGCCCAGCAGGGCGCATCATGAGCAGTTCTTC
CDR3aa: CATRPSRAHHEQFF

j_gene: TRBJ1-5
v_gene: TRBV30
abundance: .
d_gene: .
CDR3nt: TGTGCCTGGAGTGTCCGCAGGGCTGGACAGCCCCAGCATTTT
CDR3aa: CAWSVRRAGQPQHF

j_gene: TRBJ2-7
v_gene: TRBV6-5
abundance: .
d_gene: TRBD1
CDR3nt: TGTGCCAGCAGTTACTCAGGGGACAGGACCTACGAGCAGTACTTC
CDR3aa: CASSYSGDRTYEQYF

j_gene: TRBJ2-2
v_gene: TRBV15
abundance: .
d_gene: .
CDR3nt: TGTGCCACCAGCAGAGATTTACAGGTCACCGGGGAGCTGTTTTTT
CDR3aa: CATSRDLQVTGELFF

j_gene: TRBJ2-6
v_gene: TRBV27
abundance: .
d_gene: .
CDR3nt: TGTGCCAGCAGTACCTCCCGGGGATCTGGGGCCAACGTCCTGACTTTC
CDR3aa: CASSTSRGSGANVLTF

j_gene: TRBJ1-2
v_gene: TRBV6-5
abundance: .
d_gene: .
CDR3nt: TGTGCCAGCAGTTATTCGGGGTATGGCTACACCTTC
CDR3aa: CASSYSGYGYTF

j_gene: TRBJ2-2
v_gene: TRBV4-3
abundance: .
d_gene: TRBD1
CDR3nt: TGCGCCAGCAGCCAATTTCAACAGGGGGACACCGGGGAGCTGTTTTTT
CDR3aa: CASSQFQQGDTGELFF

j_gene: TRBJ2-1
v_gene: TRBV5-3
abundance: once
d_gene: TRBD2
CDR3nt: TGTGCCAGAAGCTTGTTGCGGGAGGATTACAATGAGCAGTTCTTC
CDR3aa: CARSLLREDYNEQFF

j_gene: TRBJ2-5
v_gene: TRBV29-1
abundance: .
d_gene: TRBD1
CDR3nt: TGCAGCGTTGTCAGGGACAGGGGGCCGGTAGAGACCCAGTACTTC
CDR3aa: CSVVRDRGPVETQYF

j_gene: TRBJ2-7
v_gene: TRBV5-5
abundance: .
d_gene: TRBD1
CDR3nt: TGTGCCAGCAGTCGTTACGACAGGGGAATTAGCTCCTACGAGCAGTACTTC
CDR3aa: CASSRYDRGISSYEQYF

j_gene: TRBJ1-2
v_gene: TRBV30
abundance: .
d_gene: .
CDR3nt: TGTGCCTGGAGGGGGAGGCATGGCTACACCTTC
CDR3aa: CAWRGRHGYTF

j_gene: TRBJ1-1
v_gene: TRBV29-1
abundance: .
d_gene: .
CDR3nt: TGCAGCGCCATTCTAAGGAACACTGAAGCTTTCTTT
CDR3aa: CSAILRNTEAFF

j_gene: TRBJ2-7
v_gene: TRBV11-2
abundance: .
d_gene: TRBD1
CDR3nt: TGTGCCAGCAGCCGGAAACTAAGGACAGGGGGTCCCTACGAGCAGTACTTC
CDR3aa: CASSRKLRTGGPYEQYF